The 22 T cell receptor beta chains below come from one sample, sequenced in a study of molecular identifiers for immune sequencing clone quantification. Via MiXCR, TCRdb re-called the PCR reads, giving one row per CDR3 protein. Found here are hundreds of thousands of distinct CDR3 sequences, 15% to 20% of them singletons; the top ten hold 0.75% to 0.95%. The material sequenced was naive CD8+ T cells from blood, with Jurkat cell RNA spiked in. As for subset: FACS-sorted CD8+CD4-CCR7+CD45RA+ naive T cells. These receptors were taken from a human donor in good health. Some libraries in this study had Jurkat cell RNA spiked in.

Worth noting for this clonotype: A much larger clone sits a single nucleotide away, making a read error possible. Since the CDR3 does not end with the conserved phenylalanine or tryptophan, this likely comes from a read error. The chain is built from TRBV6-6 and TRBJ2-7; possible D gene TRBD2, 5 bases. Germline-derived CDR1 and CDR2 are MNHNY and SVGAGI (reference sequence). The CDR3 contains 13 residues. V was pared by 0 bases and J by 7 bases, with 10 bases between. This CDR3 reads CASSYSGVREQYL. For the CDR3, the DNA is TGTGCCAGCAGTTACTCCGGGGTGCGGGAGCAGTACCTC.

V is TRBV7-8 and J is TRBJ2-7; tentative D call: TRBD1 (5 bases). The germline gives CDR1 SGHVS, CDR2 FQNEAQ. The germline V and J ends were trimmed by 5 bases and 3 bases, with 11 bases remaining between them. The CDR3 loop spans 13 amino acids. The CDR3 protein is CASSPRTHYEQYF. The CDR3 coding sequence is TGTGCCAGCAGCCCGAGGACACACTACGAGCAGTACTTC.

This clonotype was detected ten times or more. This chain uses TRBV6-2 or TRBV6-3 with TRBJ2-7; 9 bases are a match to TRBD1. Trimming removed 10 bases from V and 5 bases from J; junction bases left unmatched: 9. The germline gives CDR1 MNHEY, CDR2 SVGEGT. CDR3 length equals 13 residues. As DNA, the CDR3 is TGTGCCACCAAAACAGGGGGCGAGGACGAGCAGTACTTC. This translates into CATKTGGEDEQYF.

Turning to this clonotype: A much larger clone is a single base away; this may be a read error. The chain combines TRBV7-9 with TRBJ2-5; D might be TRBD1 (5 bases). The CDR3 has 14 amino acids. The germline V gene encodes CDR1 SEHNR and CDR2 FQNEAQ (reference sequence). The CDR3 DNA reads as TGTGCCAGCAGCCAGCTGGGGCCCCAAGAGACCCGGTACTTC. This translates into CASSQLGPQETRYF. The full variable domain, completed using reference TRBV7-9 and TRBJ2-5, is DTGVSQNPRHKITKRGQNVTFRCDPISEHNRLYWYRQTLGQGPEFLTYFQNEAQLEKSRLLSDRFSAERPKGSFSTLEIQRTEQGDSAMYLCASSQLGPQETRYFGPGTRLLVL.

Regarding this clonotype: Since a much larger clone is just one base distant, this may be a read error. This is likely a read error, given that the CDR3 carries no conserved phenylalanine or tryptophan at its end. The CDR3 here is CASSFGTTPETQYL. The CDR3 nucleotides are TGTGCCAGCAGCTTCGGGACTACGCCAGAGACCCAGTACTTA. V gene TRBV7-6 combines with J gene TRBJ2-5; 7 positions agree with TRBD2. Germline values: CDR1 SGHVS, CDR2 FNYEAQ. Losses at the gene ends were 3 bases for V and 4 bases for J; bases not matched to a gene: 5. This CDR3 is 14 amino acids long.

This clonotype was found many times. The chain joins TRBV5-5 to TRBJ2-7, with 13 nucleotides matching TRBD2. The trim removed 4 bases at V and 5 bases at J, leaving 9 bases unmatched. The CDR3 has 16 amino acids. Per the germline V gene, CDR1 is SGHKS and CDR2 is YYEKEE (reference sequence). The CDR3 region has the DNA TGTGCCAGCAGCGAAGACTGGACTAGCGGGAGTGACGAGCAGTACTTC. This encodes CASSEDWTSGSDEQYF.

This clonotype was seen ten or more times. This chain connects TRBV6-4 to TRBJ1-5; no firm D call. V lost 5 bases, J lost 0 bases, and 20 bases lay in between. This CDR3 is 18 amino acids long. Germline lookup yields CDR1 MRHNA and CDR2 SNTAGT. The chain's CDR3 is CASSTDRVTDYSNQPQHF. For the CDR3, the DNA is TGTGCCAGCAGTACCGACCGGGTGACGGACTATAGCAATCAGCCCCAGCATTTT.

On this clonotype itself: A read error may account for a junction end that differs from germline. CDR3 sequence (DNA): TGTGTCTGGAGTCGGGTGAACACTGAAGCTTTCTTT. Encoded protein: CVWSRVNTEAFF. V gene TRBV30 combines with J gene TRBJ1-1, with no clear D. Germline V gene data show CDR1 as GTSNPN and CDR2 as SVGIG (reference sequence). This CDR3 comprises 12 residues.

On this clonotype itself: With a much larger clone just one base away, this may be a read error. The gene calls are TRBV6-2 or TRBV6-3 and TRBJ2-2; tentative D call: TRBD1 (6 bases). CDR3 length: 14 amino acids. Germline loops: CDR1 MNHEY, CDR2 SVGEGT. V was shortened by 0 bases and J by 9 bases, with 11 bases between the two germline ends. The CDR3 region has the DNA TGTGCCAGCAGTTACTCGACAGGTTCCAGGGAGCTGTTTTTT. Amino acid sequence: CASSYSTGSRELFF.

This clonotype was observed many times. The gene calls are TRBV7-9 and TRBJ1-1; 7 nucleotides align to TRBD1. CDR3 length: 12 residues. V gave up 5 bases and J gave up 11 bases; unmatched junction bases: 8. Per germline, CDR1 SEHNR and CDR2 FQNEAQ (reference sequence). CDR3 in amino acids: CASSPPGTAAFF. For the CDR3, the DNA is TGTGCCAGCAGCCCGCCAGGGACAGCGGCTTTCTTT.

In its sample, this clonotype was seen many times. The rearrangement joins TRBV19 to TRBJ1-2; TRBD1 aligns across 7 bases. Looked up from germline, CDR1 is LNHDA and CDR2 is SQIVND (reference sequence). V shed 3 bases and J 1 base; nucleotides not matched to a gene: 14. This CDR3 has 18 amino acids. CDR3 sequence reads: CASSILLIGGQNNYGYTF. The CDR3 region has the DNA TGTGCCAGTAGTATCCTGCTCATCGGGGGACAGAATAACTATGGCTACACCTTC.

The chain links TRBV27 to TRBJ1-2, with D possibly being TRBD1 (6 bases). V was cut by 3 bases and J by 4 bases, with 18 bases left in between. The CDR3 is 16 amino acids. CDR1 and CDR2 from the germline V gene are MNHEY and SMNVEV (reference sequence). The CDR3 is CASSLDGTRLGYGYTF. CDR3 DNA: TGTGCCAGCAGTTTGGACGGGACAAGGCTGGGCTATGGCTACACCTTC.

This clonotype showed up many times. CDR3 residues: CASSYFASGRPSTEQYF. The DNA for the CDR3 is TGTGCCAGCAGTTACTTCGCTAGCGGGAGGCCCAGCACCGAGCAGTACTTC. The J gene is TRBJ2-7, the V gene TRBV6-2 or TRBV6-3; TRBD2 aligns across 11 bases. This CDR3 is 17 amino acids long. Per the germline V gene, CDR1 is MNHEY and CDR2 is SVGEGT. Trimming at V came to 1 base and at J to 6 bases, leaving 11 bases not matched to a gene.

In its sample, this clonotype was seen many times. This chain joins TRBV7-8 and TRBJ1-1; maybe TRBD1 (5 bases). Trimming shortened V by 2 bases and J by 0 bases, and 13 bases separated the two germline ends. CDR3 length: 16 residues. The germline gives CDR1 SGHVS, CDR2 FQNEAQ. As DNA, the CDR3 is TGTGCCAGCAGCTTACCAACAGGTACCATGAACACTGAAGCTTTCTTT. Its protein is CASSLPTGTMNTEAFF.

With regard to this clonotype: With a much larger clone just one base away, this may be a read error. V gene TRBV4-1 combines with J gene TRBJ2-1; D unclear. The CDR3 is 17 residues long. CDR1 is MGHRA and CDR2 is YSYEKL in the germline V gene. Between the trimmed V and J ends, which lost 0 bases and 4 bases, there was a span of 16 bases. The CDR3 spells CASSQDWSLGVYNEQFF. The CDR3 DNA follows: TGCGCCAGCAGCCAAGACTGGTCGTTGGGCGTATACAATGAGCAGTTCTTC.

This clonotype turned up a few times. The rearrangement links TRBV5-1 to TRBJ1-1; D not resolved. The ends were cut back, 4 bases at V and 6 bases at J, with 19 bases in the middle. Per germline, CDR1 SGHRS and CDR2 YFSETQ. This CDR3 comprises 15 residues. CDR3 amino acids: CASSPVGILSPEAFF. The CDR3 bases are TGCGCCAGCAGCCCAGTAGGCATTCTAAGCCCTGAAGCTTTCTTT.

The CDR3 coding sequence is TGTGCCAGCAGTCCAGGACGGGGAAGCCTCGAAAAACTGTTTTTT. Amino acids: CASSPGRGSLEKLFF. The chain uses TRBV28 and TRBJ1-4; D is undetermined. The CDR3 is made up of 15 amino acids. The V gene lost 5 bases and the J gene lost 8 bases, with 18 bases spanning the gap. In germline, CDR1 is MDHEN, CDR2 SYDVKM.

This clonotype was seen ten or more times. V and J are TRBV6-1 and TRBJ2-5; a weak D match, TRBD1 (5 bases). The CDR3 spans 15 residues. Germline lookup yields CDR1 MNHNS and CDR2 SASEGT. V was pared by 1 base and J by 5 bases, with 14 bases between. The CDR3 nucleotides read TGTGCCAGCAGTGAAGAGTGGGGCTCCATTGAGACCCAGTACTTC. Translation: CASSEEWGSIETQYF.

The chain has TRBV27 and TRBJ1-1; D is uncertain. Germline-derived CDR1 and CDR2 are MNHEY and SMNVEV (reference sequence). V was shortened by 6 bases and J by 3 bases, with 11 bases between the two germline ends. The CDR3 sequence is 13 residues long. In nucleotides, the CDR3 is TGTGCCAGCAGAGATAATCCTTACACTGAAGCTTTCTTT. It yields the protein CASRDNPYTEAFF.

This clonotype was observed many times. The rearrangement uses TRBV7-9 and TRBJ2-3, with 10 nucleotides matching TRBD1. Losses at the gene ends were 6 bases for V and 5 bases for J; bases not matched to a gene: 14. CDR1 SEHNR and CDR2 FQNEAQ come from the germline V gene (reference sequence). There are 17 residues in the CDR3. This chain's CDR3 is CASRKNPGTGELDTQYF. In DNA form, the CDR3 reads TGTGCCAGCAGGAAGAACCCCGGGACAGGGGAACTAGATACGCAGTATTTT.

As regards this clonotype: Being one base from a much bigger clone, this may be a read error. This chain links TRBV29-1 with TRBJ2-7, with 8 positions matching TRBD2. The germline gives CDR1 SQVTM, CDR2 ANQGSEA. This CDR3 has 13 amino acids. V lost 7 bases, J lost 2 bases, and 7 bases stayed unmatched. The chain's CDR3 is CSAVAGGPYEQYF. CDR3 sequence (DNA): TGCAGCGCTGTGGCGGGAGGCCCCTACGAGCAGTACTTC.

This clonotype came up many times. The chain employs TRBV7-9 and TRBJ1-4; D ambiguous. Trimming removed 7 bases from V and 7 bases from J, with 10 bases in between. The germline V gene has CDR1 SEHNR and CDR2 FQNEAQ (reference sequence). The CDR3 loop spans 12 amino acids. CDR3 sequence reads: CASTPSGEKLFF. As DNA, the CDR3 is TGTGCCAGCACCCCCTCCGGTGAAAAACTGTTTTTT.